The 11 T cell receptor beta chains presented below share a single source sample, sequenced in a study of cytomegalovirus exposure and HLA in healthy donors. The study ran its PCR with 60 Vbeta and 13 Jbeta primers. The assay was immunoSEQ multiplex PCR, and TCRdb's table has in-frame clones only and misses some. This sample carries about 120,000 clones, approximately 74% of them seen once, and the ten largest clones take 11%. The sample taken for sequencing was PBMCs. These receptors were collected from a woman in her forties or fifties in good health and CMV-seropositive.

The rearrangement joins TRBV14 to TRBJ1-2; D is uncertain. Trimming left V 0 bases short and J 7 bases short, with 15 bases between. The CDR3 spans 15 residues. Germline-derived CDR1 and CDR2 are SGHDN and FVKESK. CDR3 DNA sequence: TGTGCCAGCAGCCAAGAAGGCGGAGGATCTAGTGGCTACACCTTC. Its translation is CASSQEGGGSSGYTF.

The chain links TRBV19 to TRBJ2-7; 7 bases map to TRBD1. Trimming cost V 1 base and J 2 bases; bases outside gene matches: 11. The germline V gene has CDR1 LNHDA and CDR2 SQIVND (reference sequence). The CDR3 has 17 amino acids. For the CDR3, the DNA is TGTGCCAGTAGTATAGTATTTCGGCAGGGGGTTGCCTACGAGCAGTACTTC. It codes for CASSIVFRQGVAYEQYF.

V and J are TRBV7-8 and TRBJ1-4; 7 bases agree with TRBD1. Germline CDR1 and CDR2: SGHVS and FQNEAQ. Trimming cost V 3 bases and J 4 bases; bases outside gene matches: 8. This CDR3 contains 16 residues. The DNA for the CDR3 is TGTGCCAGCAGCTTCTCCGGGACAGAGAGTAATGAAAAACTGTTTTTT. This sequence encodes CASSFSGTESNEKLFF. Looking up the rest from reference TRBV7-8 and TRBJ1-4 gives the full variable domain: GAGVSQSPRYKVAKRGQDVALRCDPISGHVSLFWYQQALGQGPEFLTYFQNEAQLDKSGLPSDRFFAERPEGSVSTLKIQRTQQEDSAVYLCASSFSGTESNEKLFFGSGTQLSVL.

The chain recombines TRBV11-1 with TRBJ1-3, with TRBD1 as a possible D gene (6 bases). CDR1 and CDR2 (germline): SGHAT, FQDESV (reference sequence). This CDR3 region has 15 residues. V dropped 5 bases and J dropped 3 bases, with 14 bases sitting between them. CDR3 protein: CASSQTGSLGNTIYF. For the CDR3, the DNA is TGTGCCAGCAGCCAAACAGGGAGCCTTGGAAACACCATATATTTT.

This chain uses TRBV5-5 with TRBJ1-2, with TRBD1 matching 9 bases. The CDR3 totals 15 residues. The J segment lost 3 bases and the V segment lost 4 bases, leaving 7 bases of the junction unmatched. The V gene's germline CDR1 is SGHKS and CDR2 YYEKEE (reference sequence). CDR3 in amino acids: CASSLQGDRDYGYTF. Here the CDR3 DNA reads TGTGCCAGCAGCCTACAGGGGGACAGGGACTATGGCTACACCTTC. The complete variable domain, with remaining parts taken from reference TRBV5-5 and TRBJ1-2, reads DAGVTQSPTHLIKTRGQQVTLRCSPISGHKSVSWYQQVLGQGPQFIFQYYEKEERGRGNFPDRFSARQFPNYSSELNVNALLLGDSALYLCASSLQGDRDYGYTFGSGTRLTVV.

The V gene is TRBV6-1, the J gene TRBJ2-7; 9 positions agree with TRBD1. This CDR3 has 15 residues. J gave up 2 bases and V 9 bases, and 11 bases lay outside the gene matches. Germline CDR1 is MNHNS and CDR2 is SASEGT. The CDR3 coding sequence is TGTGCCAGTCGTTTCCCGGACAGGGGCCCCTACGAGCAGTACTTC. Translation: CASRFPDRGPYEQYF.

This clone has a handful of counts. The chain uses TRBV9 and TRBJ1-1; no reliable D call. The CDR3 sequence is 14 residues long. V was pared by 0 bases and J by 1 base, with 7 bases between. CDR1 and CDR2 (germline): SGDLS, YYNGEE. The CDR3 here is CASSVVPENTEAFF. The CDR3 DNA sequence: TGTGCCAGCAGCGTAGTCCCAGAGAACACTGAAGCTTTCTTT.

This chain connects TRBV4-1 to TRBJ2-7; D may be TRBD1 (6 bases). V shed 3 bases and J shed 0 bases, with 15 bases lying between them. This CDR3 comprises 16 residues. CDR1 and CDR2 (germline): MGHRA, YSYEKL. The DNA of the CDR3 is TGCGCCAGCAGCCAGGCCGCCTACAGGGACTCCTACGAGCAGTACTTC. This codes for CASSQAAYRDSYEQYF.

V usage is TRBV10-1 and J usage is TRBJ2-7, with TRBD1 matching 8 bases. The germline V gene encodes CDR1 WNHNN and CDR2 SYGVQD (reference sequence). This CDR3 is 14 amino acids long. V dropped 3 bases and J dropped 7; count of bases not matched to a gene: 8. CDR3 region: CASSDPRTGREQYF. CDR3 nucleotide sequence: TGCGCCAGCAGTGACCCCAGGACAGGGAGGGAGCAGTACTTC.

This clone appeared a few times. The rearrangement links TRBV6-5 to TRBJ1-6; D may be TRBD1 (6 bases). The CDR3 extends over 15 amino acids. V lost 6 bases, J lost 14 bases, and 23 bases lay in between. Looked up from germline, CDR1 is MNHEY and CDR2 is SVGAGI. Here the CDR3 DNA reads TGTGCCAGCAGCCGCCCCCCCGGGACAACCGGGGCCCTCCACTTT. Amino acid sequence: CASSRPPGTTGALHF.

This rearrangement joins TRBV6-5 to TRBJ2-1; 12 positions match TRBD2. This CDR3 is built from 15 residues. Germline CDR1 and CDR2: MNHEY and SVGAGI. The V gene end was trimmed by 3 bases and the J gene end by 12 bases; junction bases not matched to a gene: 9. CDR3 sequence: CASSYSGTSGSGQFF. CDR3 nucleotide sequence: TGTGCCAGCAGTTATTCCGGGACTAGCGGGTCCGGGCAGTTCTTC.